These 25 T cell receptor beta chains came from one sample sequenced in a study of cytomegalovirus exposure and HLA in healthy donors. It was with 60 Vbeta and 13 Jbeta primers that the PCR ran. This table comes from immunoSEQ multiplex PCR, and its TCRdb copy is limited to in-frame clones, with some not included. The sample contains some 130,000 clones, less than 85% of which appear only once. The sample was PBMCs. The receptors were gathered from a man aged 40-49 years in good health and CMV-seronegative.

V gene TRBV27 combines with J gene TRBJ1-4, with 9 bases fitting TRBD1. Trimming cost V 6 bases and J 5 bases; bases outside gene matches: 4. The CDR3 runs 14 residues. The germline CDR1 and CDR2 sequences are MNHEY and SMNVEV (reference sequence). The CDR3 DNA reads TGTGCCAGCAGCCGGACAGGGGAAAATGAAAAACTGTTTTTT. It is translated as CASSRTGENEKLFF.

The chain links TRBV4-1 to TRBJ2-1; 10 nucleotides agree with TRBD2. CDR3 length: 17 residues. V lost 0 bases and J lost 8; bases outside the gene matches: 10. Looked up from germline, CDR1 is MGHRA and CDR2 is YSYEKL. DNA for the CDR3: TGCGCCAGCAGCCAAGATATTGGGCTAGCGGGAGATTATGAGCAGTTCTTC. Its translation: CASSQDIGLAGDYEQFF.

A note on this clone: Other DNA sequences within the sample encode an identical CDR3. The rearrangement links TRBV5-1 to TRBJ2-7; D remains ambiguous. Germline lookup yields CDR1 SGHRS and CDR2 YFSETQ. The V gene lost 1 base and the J gene lost 3 bases, with 8 bases spanning the gap. This CDR3 comprises 13 residues. CDR3 sequence reads: CASSLQDSYEQYF. In DNA, the CDR3 is TGCGCCAGCAGCTTGCAAGATAGCTACGAGCAGTACTTC. The entire variable domain, with the rest obtained from reference TRBV5-1 and TRBJ2-7, is as follows: KAGVTQTPRYLIKTRGQQVTLSCSPISGHRSVSWYQQTPGQGLQFLFEYFSETQRNKGNFPGRFSGRQFSNSRSEMNVSTLELGDSALYLCASSLQDSYEQYFGPGTRLTVT.

The CDR3 loop is CASSPLGDANGYTF. The CDR3 DNA sequence: TGTGCCAGCTCCCCTCTAGGGGATGCGAATGGCTACACCTTC. The chain is built from TRBV18 and TRBJ1-2, with a tentative D call TRBD1 (5 bases). This CDR3 comprises 14 residues. Trimming left V 6 bases short and J 6 bases short, with 17 bases between. Germline V gene lookup returns CDR1 KGHSH and CDR2 LQKENI.

This sequence joins TRBV10-3 and TRBJ2-3; D ambiguous. The germline V and J ends were trimmed by 8 bases and 6 bases, with 12 bases remaining between them. This CDR3 contains 12 residues. In germline, CDR1 is ENHRY, CDR2 SYGVKD. The CDR3 loop reads CAIDSGEDTQYF. For the CDR3, the DNA is TGTGCCATCGACTCGGGTGAGGATACGCAGTATTTT.

This chain connects TRBV7-3 to TRBJ2-5, with D possibly matching TRBD2 (6 bases). The CDR3 spans 16 residues. CDR1 and CDR2 (germline): SGHTA, FQGTGA. The V and J ends lost 1 base and 5 bases respectively, with 17 bases between them. CDR3 amino acids: CASSLNGGTGVETQYF. The CDR3 nucleotides are TGTGCCAGCAGCTTAAATGGCGGAACGGGAGTGGAGACCCAGTACTTC. Supplemented by reference TRBV7-3 and TRBJ2-5, the full variable domain reads GAGVSQTPSNKVTEKGKYVELRCDPISGHTALYWYRQSLGQGPEFLIYFQGTGAADDSGLPNDRFFAVRPEGSVSTLKIQRTERGDSAVYLCASSLNGGTGVETQYFGPGTRLLVL.

The chain is built from TRBV2 and TRBJ1-5; D unclear. Trimming removed 1 base from V and 3 bases from J, with 10 bases in between. Germline V lookup: CDR1 SNHLY, CDR2 FYNNEI. There are 15 residues in the CDR3. The DNA for the CDR3 is TGTGCCAGCAGTGAAGTTGGCAGTCACAATCAGCCCCAGCATTTT. Translating it yields CASSEVGSHNQPQHF.

V and J are TRBV18 and TRBJ1-1; maybe TRBD1 (5 bases). The CDR3 covers 13 residues. The V end lost 3 bases, the J end lost 4 bases, and 9 bases lay between the germline ends. The V gene's germline CDR1 is KGHSH and CDR2 LQKENI. CDR3 sequence reads: CASSPGGTTEAFF. The DNA for the CDR3 is TGTGCCAGCTCACCCGGGGGTACCACTGAAGCTTTCTTT.

The sample holds a few counts of this clone. This chain connects TRBV10-2 to TRBJ2-1, with D possibly TRBD1 on 5 matching bases. CDR3 size: 12 residues. Germline CDR1 reads WSHSY; CDR2 reads SAAADI. Trimming stripped 8 bases from V and 6 bases from J, with 11 bases between. The CDR3 is CASRTLINEQFF. DNA of the CDR3: TGCGCCAGCCGGACACTAATCAATGAGCAGTTCTTC.

This clone was observed a handful of times. A much larger clone sits a single nucleotide away, making a read error possible. Since the CDR3 does not end with the conserved phenylalanine or tryptophan, this likely comes from a read error. The chain employs TRBV11-2 and TRBJ1-5, with D possibly TRBD1 on 6 matching bases. This CDR3 is built from 16 residues. Trimming took 5 bases from V and 1 from J, leaving 15 bases between them. Germline values: CDR1 SGHAT, CDR2 FQNNGV. The CDR3 DNA reads as TGTGCCAGCAGCGCTACAGGGCGAGGCAGCAATCAGCCCCAGCATGTT. Translated: CASSATGRGSNQPQHV.

V usage is TRBV4-1 and J usage is TRBJ2-1; 8 nucleotides agree with TRBD2. Trimming took 5 bases from V and 0 from J; bases not matched to a gene: 3. CDR1 is MGHRA, CDR2 YSYEKL, per germline. The CDR3 contains 15 residues. CDR3 sequence (DNA): TGCGCCAGCAGCAATAGCGGGGCCTCCTACAATGAGCAGTTCTTC. It is translated as CASSNSGASYNEQFF.

The chain is built from TRBV18 and TRBJ2-4, with D possibly being TRBD2 (6 bases). The germline V gene has CDR1 KGHSH and CDR2 LQKENI. The CDR3 extends over 17 amino acids. With 1 base removed from V and 2 bases from J, the gap between germline ends came to 15 bases. The CDR3 reads CASSPLAGSSTKNIQYF. Written as DNA, the CDR3 is TGTGCCAGCTCACCACTTGCGGGGAGTTCGACCAAAAACATTCAGTACTTC.

To note about this clone: A far larger clone is one base from this, pointing to a likely read error. V is TRBV29-1 and J is TRBJ2-7; possibly TRBD1 for D (5 bases). Germline values: CDR1 SQVTM, CDR2 ANQGSEA. This CDR3 contains 12 residues. CDR3 sequence: CSVEGREYDQYF. As DNA, the CDR3 is TGCAGCGTTGAGGGCAGGGAATACGACCAGTACTTC.

V gene TRBV5-1 combines with J gene TRBJ1-2; 9 nucleotides match TRBD1. Germline CDR1 is SGHRS and CDR2 is YFSETQ. V gave up 0 bases and J gave up 6 bases; unmatched junction bases: 6. The length of the CDR3 is 15 residues. The CDR3 reads CASSLAGGQGNGYTF. The DNA for the CDR3 is TGCGCCAGCAGCTTGGCCGGGGGACAGGGCAATGGCTACACCTTC.

The J gene is TRBJ2-7, the V gene TRBV9; D gene unclear. Between the trimmed V and J ends, which lost 4 bases and 2 bases, there was a span of 13 bases. CDR3 size: 14 residues. Per the germline V gene, CDR1 is SGDLS and CDR2 is YYNGEE. The CDR3 loop is CASSPRLSPYEQYF. Written as DNA, the CDR3 is TGTGCCAGCAGCCCTCGCCTCAGTCCCTACGAGCAGTACTTC.

This clone came up once. This chain uses TRBV25-1 with TRBJ2-7; D possibly corresponds to TRBD1 (6 bases). The germline V and J ends were trimmed by 7 bases and 5 bases, with 21 bases remaining between them. Germline V gene data show CDR1 as MGHDK and CDR2 as SYGVNS. This CDR3 contains 15 residues. The CDR3 bases are TGTGCCAGCAATGGCATAGGTACAGGGCAAAACGAGCAGTACTTC. It specifies CASNGIGTGQNEQYF.

V and J are TRBV7-3 and TRBJ2-3; maybe TRBD2 (5 bases). This CDR3 region has 16 residues. Germline V CDR1 and CDR2: SGHTA, FQGTGA. The V and J ends lost 4 bases and 2 bases respectively, with 16 bases between them. CDR3 protein: CASSSPSGLFTDTQYF. The CDR3 coding sequence is TGTGCCAGCAGCTCTCCATCTGGACTGTTCACAGATACGCAGTATTTT.

The chain combines TRBV10-3 with TRBJ2-1; 12 bases map to TRBD2. This CDR3 region has 16 residues. V dropped 7 bases and J dropped 9; count of bases not matched to a gene: 13. Per germline, CDR1 ENHRY and CDR2 SYGVKD. The CDR3 DNA sequence: TGTGCCATCACCCCTCGTCTAGCGGGAGGGTTGAGTGAGCAGTTCTTC. Translation: CAITPRLAGGLSEQFF.

This rearrangement joins TRBV7-2 to TRBJ2-5; 14 nucleotides match TRBD2. CDR3 length equals 16 residues. Trimming took 5 bases from V and 5 from J; bases not matched to a gene: 7. Germline lookup yields CDR1 SGHTA and CDR2 FQGNSA. Here the CDR3 reads CASSHRGLAGVETQYF. The CDR3 DNA sequence: TGTGCCAGCAGCCATAGGGGACTAGCGGGAGTCGAGACCCAGTACTTC.

The rearrangement links TRBV2 to TRBJ2-7, with a weak D call TRBD1 (5 bases). Germline V gene data show CDR1 as SNHLY and CDR2 as FYNNEI. V shed 4 bases and J shed 7 bases, with 17 bases lying between them. The CDR3 contains 14 residues. In DNA form, the CDR3 reads TGTGCCAGCAGTGCTCCCCCCCTGGGGCAGGAGCAGTACTTC. Its protein product is CASSAPPLGQEQYF.

This rearrangement joins TRBV15 to TRBJ2-2, with D maybe TRBD2 (5 bases). Trimming removed 0 bases at V and 6 bases at J, with 17 bases between. Germline V gene lookup returns CDR1 LNHNV and CDR2 YYDKDF (reference sequence). The CDR3 length is 17 residues. The CDR3 loop reads CATSRERVLRPSGELFF. The CDR3 bases are TGTGCCACCAGCAGAGAGAGGGTTCTCCGACCGTCCGGGGAGCTGTTTTTT.

This chain uses TRBV28 with TRBJ1-1; possibly TRBD1 for D (5 bases). CDR3 length: 15 residues. Germline V gene lookup returns CDR1 MDHEN and CDR2 SYDVKM. With 7 bases removed from V and 6 bases from J, the gap between germline ends came to 21 bases. This CDR3 is CASTDSGGTGAEAFF. The DNA for the CDR3 is TGTGCCAGCACCGATAGTGGGGGTACGGGGGCTGAAGCTTTCTTT.

The chain is built from TRBV7-2 and TRBJ2-7, with 8 bases identical to TRBD2. With 3 bases clipped from V and 3 bases from J, the junction kept 7 bases outside the gene matches. Per the germline V gene, CDR1 is SGHTA and CDR2 is FQGNSA. The length of the CDR3 is 15 residues. The CDR3 DNA reads as TGTGCCAGCAGCTTCTCAAGGACTAGCTTCTACGAGCAGTACTTC. This encodes CASSFSRTSFYEQYF.

This chain uses TRBV18 with TRBJ1-2, with TRBD1 matching over 7 bases. Unmatched junction bases numbered 4, after V lost 2 bases and J lost 4 bases. There are 14 residues in the CDR3. CDR1 and CDR2 (germline): KGHSH, LQKENI. Here the CDR3 reads CASSPEGAIYGYTF. The CDR3, as DNA: TGTGCCAGCTCACCAGAGGGGGCTATCTATGGCTACACCTTC.

CDR3 sequence (DNA): TGTGCCAGCAGCCCCATAGGGGGAGCGGGAAATCATGAGCAGTTCTTC. It yields the protein CASSPIGGAGNHEQFF. The chain carries TRBV6-6 and TRBJ2-1; maybe TRBD2 (7 bases). The V end lost 6 bases, the J end lost 8 bases, and 23 bases lay between the germline ends. Germline-derived CDR1 and CDR2 are MNHNY and SVGAGI (reference sequence). The CDR3 contains 16 residues.